This TCR beta chain originates from a study of regulatory T cells in long-lasting Graves disease. Study-level information: In persistent Graves' disease, antithyroid drugs had been taken for over 5 years and TSH receptor antibodies stayed positive.

In its sample, this clonotype was seen many times. No antigen is known for it. Study outcomes and limitations: Favored gene segments in persistent disease were TRBV28, TRBJ1-2 and TRBJ2-5. Reduced TCR diversity was observed in persistent Graves' patients versus newly diagnosed patients.

Both iRepertoire HTBI primers and Arm-PCR of CDR3 regions were used to build the TCR beta libraries. Using its own MiXCR run on the multiplex PCR reads, TCRdb lists one record per CDR3 protein. The table shows around 340,000 distinct CDR3 sequences, with around 20% occurring only once. Germline V gene data show CDR1 as MNHEY and CDR2 as SMNVEV (reference sequence). CDR3 length: 14 amino acids. Trimming shortened V by 1 base and J by 3 bases, and 9 bases separated the two germline ends. Noted time point: persistent/refractory GD, antithyroid drugs over 5 years with positive TRAb. Construction of the TCR library relied on RNA isolated from PBMCs.

V is TRBV27 and J is TRBJ2-5; D might be TRBD1 (5 bases). The receptor comes from a female donor with Graves disease. This specimen consisted of peripheral blood mononuclear cells (PBMCs), obtained when the disease was refractory, from a patient treated with antithyroid drugs. The CDR3 spells CASSLWAGKETQYF. The CDR3 DNA reads TGTGCCAGCAGTTTATGGGCAGGGAAAGAGACCCAGTACTTC.